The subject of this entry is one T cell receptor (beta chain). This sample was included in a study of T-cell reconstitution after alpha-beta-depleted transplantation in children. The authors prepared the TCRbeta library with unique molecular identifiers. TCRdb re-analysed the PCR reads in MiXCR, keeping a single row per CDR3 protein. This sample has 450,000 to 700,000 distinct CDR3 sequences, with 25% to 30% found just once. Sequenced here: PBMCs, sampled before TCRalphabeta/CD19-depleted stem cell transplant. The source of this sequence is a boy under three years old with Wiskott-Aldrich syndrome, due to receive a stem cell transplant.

The CDR3 protein is CASSFTAAKNIQYF. The CDR3, as DNA: TGCGCCAGCAGCTTTACAGCGGCCAAAAACATTCAGTACTTC. The rearrangement links TRBV5-1 to TRBJ2-4; unclear D gene. V lost 2 bases and J lost 1, with 7 bases in between. The germline V gene has CDR1 SGHRS and CDR2 YFSETQ. The CDR3 loop spans 14 amino acids.